This entry lists 20 T cell receptor beta chains sequenced from one sample in a study of T cell responses to AZD1222 COVID-19 vaccine. Clones were sequenced by immunoSEQ multiplex PCR, and TCRdb holds only the in-frame ones, with some missing. The table has approximately 30,000 clones, 86% seen once; the top ten hold more than 9.5%. The specimen was peripheral blood, collected 28 days after the second AZD1222 dose. The receptors were gathered from an adult who received the AZD1222 COVID-19 vaccine.

This chain connects TRBV7-8 to TRBJ1-5, with 7 bases fitting TRBD1. CDR3 length equals 12 residues. The trim removed 5 bases at V and 7 bases at J, leaving 2 bases unmatched. The germline V gene encodes CDR1 SGHVS and CDR2 FQNEAQ. Written as DNA, the CDR3 is TGTGCCAGCAGCCTCAGGGGGCAGCCCCAGCATTTT. The encoded protein is CASSLRGQPQHF.

The chain carries TRBV3-1 (or the pseudogene TRBV3-2) and TRBJ2-3; 13 bases are a match to TRBD2. The CDR3 length is 20 residues. From germline, CDR1 is LGHDT and CDR2 YNNKEL (reference sequence). V dropped 4 bases and J dropped 0; count of bases not matched to a gene: 13. The CDR3 bases are TGTGCCAGCAGCCCGTACGTTACTAGCGGGGGGGGCTCTAGCACAGATACGCAGTATTTT. This sequence encodes CASSPYVTSGGGSSTDTQYF.

J is TRBJ2-2 and V is TRBV7-2, with TRBD1 matching 7 bases. Germline CDR1 reads SGHTA; CDR2 reads FQGNSA. Trimming took 5 bases from V and 5 from J; bases not matched to a gene: 14. The CDR3 totals 17 residues. The CDR3 here is CASSVDRARGTTGELFF. The CDR3 DNA is TGTGCCAGCAGCGTTGACAGGGCAAGGGGGACAACCGGGGAGCTGTTTTTT.

The chain is built from TRBV3-1 (or the pseudogene TRBV3-2) and TRBJ2-5; TRBD2 agrees at 8 bases. This CDR3 spans 18 amino acids. After removal of 0 bases from V and 4 bases from J, the junction contained 13 bases not matched to a gene. Germline V gene sequence: CDR1 LGHDT, CDR2 YNNKEL (reference sequence). This CDR3 is CASSQDPNGRAFRETQYF. The CDR3 bases are TGTGCCAGCAGCCAAGATCCGAACGGGAGGGCCTTTCGAGAGACCCAGTACTTC.

This sequence joins TRBV6-4 and TRBJ2-1, with 12 positions matching TRBD1. The V and J ends lost 8 bases and 7 bases, in that order; junction bases with no gene match: 3. The CDR3 contains 13 residues. Germline V CDR1 and CDR2: MRHNA, SNTAGT. CDR3 amino acids: CASGTGGWNEQFF. The CDR3 DNA reads as TGTGCCAGCGGGACAGGGGGCTGGAATGAGCAGTTCTTC.

V usage is TRBV6-5 and J usage is TRBJ1-4; possible D gene TRBD1, 5 bases. Germline CDR1 is MNHEY and CDR2 is SVGAGI. The V gene lost 6 bases and the J gene lost 2 bases, with 7 bases spanning the gap. The length of the CDR3 is 13 residues. CDR3 nucleotide sequence: TGTGCCAGCAGGGGGGGGACTAATGAAAAACTGTTTTTT. This gives the protein CASRGGTNEKLFF.

This clone occurred once. The chain links TRBV9 to TRBJ2-2, with no clear D. V lost 3 bases and J lost 1, with 7 bases in between. The CDR3 has 14 residues. Germline V gene lookup returns CDR1 SGDLS and CDR2 YYNGEE. The CDR3 spells CASSAQRNTGELFF. In DNA form, the CDR3 reads TGTGCCAGCAGCGCACAGAGGAACACCGGGGAGCTGTTTTTT.

The chain combines TRBV2 with TRBJ1-6; D gene unclear. Germline CDR1 and CDR2: SNHLY and FYNNEI. The CDR3 length is 15 residues. The V gene lost 3 bases and the J gene lost 5 bases, with 11 bases spanning the gap. CDR3 sequence: CASSDMAGHNSPLHF. In DNA form, the CDR3 reads TGTGCCAGCAGTGATATGGCCGGACATAATTCACCCCTCCACTTT.

The V call is TRBV6-5, the J call TRBJ1-3; D is unresolved. The V end lost 0 bases, the J end lost 0 bases, and 9 bases lay between the germline ends. Germline V lookup: CDR1 MNHEY, CDR2 SVGAGI. The CDR3 is made up of 16 amino acids. The CDR3 DNA is TGTGCCAGCAGTTACTCGGGCTGGGGCTCTGGAAACACCATATATTTT. Translating it yields CASSYSGWGSGNTIYF.

This clone showed up just a few times. This chain connects TRBV29-1 to TRBJ1-1; 7 nucleotides line up with TRBD1. V shed 5 bases and J 7 bases; nucleotides not matched to a gene: 10. The CDR3 is 13 residues long. From germline, CDR1 is SQVTM and CDR2 ANQGSEA. The CDR3 protein is CSVQTGASYEAFF. The CDR3 DNA follows: TGCAGCGTTCAAACAGGGGCCTCTTATGAAGCTTTCTTT.

J is TRBJ1-1 and V is TRBV19; 8 bases fit TRBD1. J gave up 3 bases and V 4 bases, and 10 bases lay outside the gene matches. The CDR3 loop spans 16 amino acids. Germline-derived CDR1 and CDR2 are LNHDA and SQIVND (reference sequence). CDR3 sequence (DNA): TGTGCCAGTAGTACGATGGACAGGGAATGGTACACTGAAGCTTTCTTT. Residues: CASSTMDREWYTEAFF.

The chain has TRBV5-4 and TRBJ2-1; TRBD1 aligns across 12 bases. Germline V CDR1 and CDR2: SGHNT, YYREEE (reference sequence). J lost 5 bases, V lost 5 bases, and 8 bases had no gene match. This CDR3 comprises 16 residues. This CDR3 reads CASSRMGQGANNEQFF. CDR3 nucleotide sequence: TGTGCCAGCAGTCGAATGGGACAGGGGGCCAACAATGAGCAGTTCTTC.

Judged by abundance, this clone is medium-sized (0.01 to 0.1%). The chain recombines TRBV24-1 with TRBJ2-3; a weak D match, TRBD2 (6 bases). There are 16 residues in the CDR3. Germline loops: CDR1 KGHDR, CDR2 SFDVKD. Between the trimmed V and J ends, which lost 0 bases and 0 bases, there was a span of 9 bases. CDR3 DNA: TGTGCCACCAGTGATTTGGTCGGGACTAGCACAGATACGCAGTATTTT. The encoded protein is CATSDLVGTSTDTQYF.

The chain uses TRBV4-2 and TRBJ2-3; D not certain. V lost 0 bases, J lost 0 bases, and 7 bases lay in between. Germline CDR1 LGHNA, CDR2 YNFKEQ. This CDR3 contains 15 residues. The CDR3 region has the DNA TGTGCCAGCAGCCAAGAAGTTCGTAGCACAGATACGCAGTATTTT. Its protein is CASSQEVRSTDTQYF.

The chain carries TRBV3-1 (or the pseudogene TRBV3-2) and TRBJ1-2; 7 bases fit TRBD1. The CDR3 covers 13 residues. The V gene's germline CDR1 is LGHDT and CDR2 YNNKEL (reference sequence). J lost 6 bases, V lost 1 base, and 2 bases had no gene match. The chain's CDR3 is CASSQGQGHGYTF. CDR3 nucleotides: TGTGCCAGCAGCCAAGGACAGGGCCATGGCTACACCTTC.

V gene TRBV5-5 combines with J gene TRBJ1-1; D perhaps matches TRBD1 (6 bases). The CDR3 is made up of 13 amino acids. The V end was cut by 4 bases, the J end by 1 base, with 8 bases between. Germline-derived CDR1 and CDR2 are SGHKS and YYEKEE (reference sequence). CDR3 sequence reads: CASSRTENTEAFF. The CDR3 region has the DNA TGTGCCAGCAGCCGGACAGAGAACACTGAAGCTTTCTTT.

Only one count was recorded for this clone. The chain carries TRBV7-9 and TRBJ2-5; a weak D match, TRBD2 (6 bases). V was clipped by 5 bases and J by 2 bases, with 24 bases between them. CDR3 length: 18 amino acids. Germline values: CDR1 SEHNR, CDR2 FQNEAQ (reference sequence). CDR3 protein: CASSARGRPTGGQETQYF. The CDR3 DNA reads as TGTGCCAGCAGCGCACGAGGTAGGCCCACCGGGGGTCAAGAGACCCAGTACTTC. Complete variable domain (other parts from reference TRBV7-9 and TRBJ2-5): DTGVSQNPRHKITKRGQNVTFRCDPISEHNRLYWYRQTLGQGPEFLTYFQNEAQLEKSRLLSDRFSAERPKGSFSTLEIQRTEQGDSAMYLCASSARGRPTGGQETQYFGPGTRLLVL.

The chain uses TRBV4-1 and TRBJ2-7; D is possibly TRBD2 (6 bases). Germline V gene lookup returns CDR1 MGHRA and CDR2 YSYEKL. The CDR3 totals 15 residues. With 1 base removed from V and 2 bases from J, the gap between germline ends came to 12 bases. The CDR3 DNA is TGCGCCAGCAGCCAAGTGGCGGGGCAAACCTACGAGCAGTACTTC. This gives the protein CASSQVAGQTYEQYF.

The chain links TRBV7-9 to TRBJ2-1; weak D call: TRBD2 (6 bases). The CDR3 runs to 14 residues. Germline assignment: CDR1 SEHNR and CDR2 FQNEAQ (reference sequence). Trimming took 5 bases from V and 2 from J, leaving 10 bases between them. The CDR3 is CASSIGGTYNEQFF. For the CDR3, the DNA is TGTGCCAGCAGCATCGGGGGTACCTACAATGAGCAGTTCTTC.

This sequence joins TRBV11-3 and TRBJ2-3, with D uncertain. This CDR3 is 14 amino acids long. V shed 1 base and J shed 1 base, with 6 bases lying between them. Germline V CDR1 and CDR2: SGHNT, YENEEA. CDR3 sequence reads: CASSLGLGTDTQYF. CDR3 bases: TGTGCCAGCAGCTTAGGGTTGGGCACAGATACGCAGTATTTT.